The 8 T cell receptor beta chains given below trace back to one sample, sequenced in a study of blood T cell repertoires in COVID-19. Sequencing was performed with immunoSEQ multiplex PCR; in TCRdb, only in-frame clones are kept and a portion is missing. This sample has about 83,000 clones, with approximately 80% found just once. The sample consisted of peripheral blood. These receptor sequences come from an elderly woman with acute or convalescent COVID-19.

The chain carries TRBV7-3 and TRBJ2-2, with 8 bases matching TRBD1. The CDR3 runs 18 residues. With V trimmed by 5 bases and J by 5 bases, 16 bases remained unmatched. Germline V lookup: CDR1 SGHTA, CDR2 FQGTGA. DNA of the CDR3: TGTGCCAGCAGCCGGTCCACCCAGGGGGCGAGTGGGACCGGGGAGCTGTTTTTT. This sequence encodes CASSRSTQGASGTGELFF.

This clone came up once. This CDR3 reads CASMGQGAGGELFF. The CDR3 nucleotides are TGCGCCAGCATGGGACAGGGGGCAGGCGGGGAGCTGTTTTTT. The V and J genes are TRBV4-3 and TRBJ2-2; 12 positions agree with TRBD1. CDR1 is LGHNA, CDR2 YSLEER, per germline. The CDR3 runs to 14 residues. V gave up 7 bases and J gave up 7 bases; unmatched junction bases: 4.

CDR3 region: CASSQDEDYGYTF. The DNA of the CDR3 is TGTGCCAGCAGCCAAGATGAGGACTATGGCTACACCTTC. The genes are TRBV14 and TRBJ1-2, with D hard to call. This CDR3 comprises 13 residues. Germline CDR1 is SGHDN and CDR2 is FVKESK. V lost 0 bases to trimming and J lost 3 bases, with 5 bases between them.

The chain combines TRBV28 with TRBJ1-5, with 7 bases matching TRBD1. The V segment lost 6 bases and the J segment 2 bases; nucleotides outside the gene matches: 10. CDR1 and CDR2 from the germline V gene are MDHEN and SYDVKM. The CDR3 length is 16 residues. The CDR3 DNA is TGTGCCAGCAGCCCCCCCCCAGGGGGTGGCAATCAGCCCCAGCATTTT. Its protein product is CASSPPPGGGNQPQHF.

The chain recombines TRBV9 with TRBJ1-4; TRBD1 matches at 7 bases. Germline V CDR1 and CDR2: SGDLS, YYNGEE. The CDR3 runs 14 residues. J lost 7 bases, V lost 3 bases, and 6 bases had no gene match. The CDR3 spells CASSAIDRVEKLFF. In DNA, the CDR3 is TGTGCCAGCAGCGCCATCGACAGGGTTGAAAAACTGTTTTTT.

The CDR3 reads CASSLSGGTYNEQFF. CDR3 bases: TGTGCCAGCAGCCTAAGCGGAGGGACCTACAATGAGCAGTTCTTC. The V gene is TRBV7-3, the J gene TRBJ2-1, with a weak D call TRBD2 (6 bases). The CDR3 length is 15 residues. The V end was cut by 5 bases, the J end by 2 bases, with 13 bases between. Germline V gives CDR1 SGHTA, CDR2 FQGTGA.

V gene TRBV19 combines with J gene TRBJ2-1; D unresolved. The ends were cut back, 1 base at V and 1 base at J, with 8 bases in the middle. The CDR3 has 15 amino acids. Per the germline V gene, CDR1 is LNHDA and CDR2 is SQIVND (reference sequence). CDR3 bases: TGTGCCAGTAGTATAGGGCAGGCATCCTACAATGAGCAGTTCTTC. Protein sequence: CASSIGQASYNEQFF. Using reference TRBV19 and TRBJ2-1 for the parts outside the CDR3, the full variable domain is DGGITQSPKYLFRKEGQNVTLSCEQNLNHDAMYWYRQDPGQGLRLIYYSQIVNDFQKGDIAEGYSVSREKKESFPLTVTSAQKNPTAFYLCASSIGQASYNEQFFGPGTRLTVL.

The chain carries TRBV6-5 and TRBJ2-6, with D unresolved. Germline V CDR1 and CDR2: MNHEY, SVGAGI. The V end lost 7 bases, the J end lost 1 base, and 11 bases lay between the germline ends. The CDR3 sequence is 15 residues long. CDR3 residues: CASNQVGSGANVLTF. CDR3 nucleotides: TGTGCCAGCAATCAAGTCGGTTCTGGGGCCAACGTCCTGACTTTC.